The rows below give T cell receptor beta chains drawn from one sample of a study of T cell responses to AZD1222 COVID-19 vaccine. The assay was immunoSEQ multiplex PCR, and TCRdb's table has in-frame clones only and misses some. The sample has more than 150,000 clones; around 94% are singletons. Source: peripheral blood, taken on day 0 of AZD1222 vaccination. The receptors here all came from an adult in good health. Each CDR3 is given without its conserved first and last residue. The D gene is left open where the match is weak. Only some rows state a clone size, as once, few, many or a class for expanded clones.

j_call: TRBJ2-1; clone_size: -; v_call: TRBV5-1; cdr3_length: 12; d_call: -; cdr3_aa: ASRPGDTYNEQF
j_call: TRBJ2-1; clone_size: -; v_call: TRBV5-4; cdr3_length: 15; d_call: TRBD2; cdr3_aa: ASSPTSGSPSYNEQF
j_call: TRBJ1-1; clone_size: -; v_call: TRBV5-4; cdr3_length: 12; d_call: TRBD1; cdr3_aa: ASSLTGGGTEAF
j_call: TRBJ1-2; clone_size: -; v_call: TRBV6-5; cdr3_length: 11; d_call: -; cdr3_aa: ASRKDNSYGYT
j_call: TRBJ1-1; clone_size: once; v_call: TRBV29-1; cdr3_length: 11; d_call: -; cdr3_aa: SARGGENTEAF
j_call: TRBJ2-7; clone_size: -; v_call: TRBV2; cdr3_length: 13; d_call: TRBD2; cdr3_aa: ASSVSLAGVAEQY
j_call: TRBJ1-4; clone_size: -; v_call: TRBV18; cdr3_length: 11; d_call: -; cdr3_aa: ASSPMENEKLF
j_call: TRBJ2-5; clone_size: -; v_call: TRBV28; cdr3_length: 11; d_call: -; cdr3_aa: ASSLPGQETQY
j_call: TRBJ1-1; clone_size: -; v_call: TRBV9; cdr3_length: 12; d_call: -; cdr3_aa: ASSVGDKRPEAF
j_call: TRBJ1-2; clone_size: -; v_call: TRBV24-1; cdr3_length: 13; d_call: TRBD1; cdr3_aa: ATSDKDRGCYGYT
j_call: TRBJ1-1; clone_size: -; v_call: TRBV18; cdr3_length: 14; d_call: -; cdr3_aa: ASSPRTVLMNTEAF
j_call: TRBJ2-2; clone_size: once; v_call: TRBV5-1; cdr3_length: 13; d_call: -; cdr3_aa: ASSAGLQGTGELF
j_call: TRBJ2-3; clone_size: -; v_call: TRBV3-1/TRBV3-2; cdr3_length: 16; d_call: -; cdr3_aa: ASSQGMPPGPGWDTQY
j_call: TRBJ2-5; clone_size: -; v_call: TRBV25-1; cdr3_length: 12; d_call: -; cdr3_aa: ASSLRNPGETQY
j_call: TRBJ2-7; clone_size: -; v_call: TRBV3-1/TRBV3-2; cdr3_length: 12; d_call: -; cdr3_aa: ASSQGPSSYEQY
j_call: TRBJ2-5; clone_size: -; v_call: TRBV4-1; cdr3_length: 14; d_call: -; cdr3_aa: ASSLTESPYQETQY
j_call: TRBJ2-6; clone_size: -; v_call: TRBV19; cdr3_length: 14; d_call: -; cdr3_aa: ASSIEGGSGANVLT
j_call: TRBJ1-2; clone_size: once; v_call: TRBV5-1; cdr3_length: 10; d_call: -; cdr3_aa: ASSLQGEGYT
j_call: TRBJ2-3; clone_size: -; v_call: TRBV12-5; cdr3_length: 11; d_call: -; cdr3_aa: ASGWGGTDTQY
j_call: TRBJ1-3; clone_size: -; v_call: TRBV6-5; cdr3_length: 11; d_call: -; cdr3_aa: ASKGGRGNTIY
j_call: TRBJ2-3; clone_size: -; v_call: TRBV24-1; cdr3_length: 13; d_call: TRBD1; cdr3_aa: ATSDLDRDTDTQY
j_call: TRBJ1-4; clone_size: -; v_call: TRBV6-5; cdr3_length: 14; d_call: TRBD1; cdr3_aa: ASSYASGQGNEKLF
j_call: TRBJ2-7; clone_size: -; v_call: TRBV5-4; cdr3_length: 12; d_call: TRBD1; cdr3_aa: ASSLTGGIDEQY
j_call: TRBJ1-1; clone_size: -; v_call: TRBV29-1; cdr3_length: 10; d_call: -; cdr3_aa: SVLTGTTEAF
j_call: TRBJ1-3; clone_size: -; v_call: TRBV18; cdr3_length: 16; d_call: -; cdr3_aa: ASSLVDTHHGSGNTIY
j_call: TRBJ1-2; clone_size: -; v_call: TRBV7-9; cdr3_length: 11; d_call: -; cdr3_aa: ASSLNSLYGYT
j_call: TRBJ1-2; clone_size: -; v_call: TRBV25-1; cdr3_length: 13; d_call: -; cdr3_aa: ASSDRAIGFYGYT
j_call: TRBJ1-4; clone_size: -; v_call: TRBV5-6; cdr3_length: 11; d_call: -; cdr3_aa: ASSLRINEKLF
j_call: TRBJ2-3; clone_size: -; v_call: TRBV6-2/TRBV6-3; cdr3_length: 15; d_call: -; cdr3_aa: ASSYSNPGIGTDTQY